The 2 T cell receptor beta chains given below trace back to one sample, sequenced in a study of T-cell memory formation after mild COVID-19 (dated by TCRdb to the early 2020s). Libraries were built with 5' RACE. TCRdb records Illumina NovaSeq 6000 as the sequencer. TCRdb reworked the public reads: Q25 trimming with fastp, MiXCR clone assembly, productive beta chains retained. Rows are unified per CDR3 protein, each entry keeping the most common DNA and genes. The table for this sample lists approximately 580,000 distinct CDR3 sequences; about a fifth of them were counted only once. Jointly, the top ten make up around 12% of the sample. Material for sequencing was PBMCs or a T cell subset sorted from them (not recorded which). All receptors come from an adult woman who had mild COVID-19 (a few samples of this study predate the infection). The sample titles of this study are shuffled in the database, so cell type and time point are left out; the donor was told from shared clones.

The sample holds one count of this clonotype. V gene TRBV5-4 combines with J gene TRBJ2-3; D is unclear. The CDR3 extends over 13 amino acids. Per germline, CDR1 SGHNT and CDR2 YYREEE (reference sequence). The V end was cut by 3 bases, the J end by 7 bases, with 12 bases between. CDR3 sequence: CASSSPHLYTQYF. In DNA, the CDR3 is TGTGCCAGCAGCTCTCCCCACTTGTATACGCAGTATTTT.

The chain couples TRBV29-1 to TRBJ1-1; 7 bases agree with TRBD1. The germline V gene has CDR1 SQVTM and CDR2 ANQGSEA. The CDR3 is 13 amino acids. Trimming removed 4 bases from V and 1 base from J; junction bases left unmatched: 3. In DNA, the CDR3 is TGCAGCGTTGGAGGGGGCCCGAACACTGAAGCTTTCTTT. It is translated as CSVGGGPNTEAFF. The whole variable domain, filled in from reference TRBV29-1 and TRBJ1-1, reads SAVISQKPSRDICQRGTSLTIQCQVDSQVTMMFWYRQQPGQSLTLIATANQGSEATYESGFVIDKFPISRPNLTFSTLTVSNMSPEDSSIYLCSVGGGPNTEAFFGQGTRLTVV.